This T cell receptor (beta chain) was retrieved from a study of T cell responses to AZD1222 COVID-19 vaccine. This clone was recorded at least ten times. No antigen is known for it. CDR3 length: 12 residues. The germline V gene has CDR1 MDHEN and CDR2 SYDVKM. Trimming took off 3 bases at V and 5 bases at J, with 5 bases between the two ends. Study-level findings and limits: Only a handful of AZD1222 recipients, roughly six in all, had baseline seropositivity. The study reported that nearly half of spike-specific TCRs target unmutated variant regions. With dominance at 160-218 and 743-854, vaccine-associated CD4 TCRs spanned spike. Two AZD1222 doses significantly raised spike-specific TCR breadth and depth over controls.

The table came from immunoSEQ multiplex PCR; TCRdb's copy has only in-frame clones and leaves some out. Here the sample spans under 70,000 clones, approximately 79% being singletons. This TCR came from an adult in good health. This chain joins TRBV28 and TRBJ1-5; D call uncertain. Here the sequenced sample was peripheral blood, taken on day 0 of MenACWY control vaccination. DNA of the CDR3: TGTGCCAGCAGTTTGACCTATCAGCCCCAGCATTTT. It translates to CASSLTYQPQHF.